The T cell receptor (beta chain) under discussion was sequenced for a study of T cells in Graves' hyperthyroidism and ophthalmopathy. Study-wide results and caveats: Researchers found most expanded thyroid clonotypes above 0.001 in blood as well. The model anticipated ophthalmopathy a median about six months pre-onset.

Losses at the gene ends were 4 bases for V and 7 bases for J; bases not matched to a gene: 7. Germline assignment: CDR1 DFQATT and CDR2 SNEGSKA (reference sequence). The CDR3 runs 13 residues. Patients were excluded because of uncontrolled infection, other autoimmune disease, pregnancy or lactation. Amplified regions were TCR beta CDR3 sequences from RNA transcripts. HTBI primers were the set used in a first-round RT-PCR of the TCR CDR3. MiXCR, applied by TCRdb to the multiplex PCR reads, yields one record per CDR3 protein. The profile covers approximately 510,000 distinct CDR3 sequences, with 46% appearing a single time and about two fifths taken by the ten largest. This clonotype was counted between two and nine times. Its cognate antigen is unknown. Given a much more abundant clone one base away, this may be a read error.

The chain couples TRBV20-1 to TRBJ2-5; TRBD1 agrees at 9 bases. Sequences were obtained from peripheral blood or thyroid tissue (not recorded which). The TCR originated in an adult woman with Graves' disease, either hyperthyroidism or ophthalmopathy (not recorded which). Here the CDR3 reads CSAMTGGRGTQYF. The CDR3 bases are TGCAGTGCTATGACAGGGGGTCGGGGGACCCAGTACTTC.